This T cell receptor beta chain was sequenced for a study of cytomegalovirus exposure and HLA in healthy donors. V trimming: 0 bases; J trimming: 2 bases; junction bases outside the gene matches: 5. The germline gives CDR1 MNHEY, CDR2 SVGAGI. This CDR3 is 16 amino acids long. Vbeta (60) and Jbeta (13) primers were used in the PCR. TCRdb keeps only in-frame clones here, not all; method: immunoSEQ multiplex PCR. The sample consists of over 150,000 clones, around 80% of them appearing once. The clonotype was recovered from a woman aged 50 to 65 in good health and CMV-seropositive. V usage is TRBV6-5 and J usage is TRBJ2-5, with 8 bases identical to TRBD2. Sequencing was performed on PBMCs. DNA of the CDR3: TGTGCCAGCAGTTACTCGCTAGCGGGCGTACAAGAGACCCAGTACTTC. Its translation: CASSYSLAGVQETQYF.